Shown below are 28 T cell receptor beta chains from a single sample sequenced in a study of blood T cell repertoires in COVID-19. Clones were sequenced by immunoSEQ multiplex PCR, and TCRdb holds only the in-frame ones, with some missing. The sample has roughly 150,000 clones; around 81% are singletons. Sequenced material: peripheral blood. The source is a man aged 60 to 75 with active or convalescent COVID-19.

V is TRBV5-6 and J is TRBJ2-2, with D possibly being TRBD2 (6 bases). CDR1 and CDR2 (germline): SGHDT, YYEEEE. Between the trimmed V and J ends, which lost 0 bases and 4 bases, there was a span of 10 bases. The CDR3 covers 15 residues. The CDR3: CASSLGGVGTGELFF. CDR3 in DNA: TGTGCCAGCAGCTTGGGCGGGGTCGGCACCGGGGAGCTGTTTTTT.

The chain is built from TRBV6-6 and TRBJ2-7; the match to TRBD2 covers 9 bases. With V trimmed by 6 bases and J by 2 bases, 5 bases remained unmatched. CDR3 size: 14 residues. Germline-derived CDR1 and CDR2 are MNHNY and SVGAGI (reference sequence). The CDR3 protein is CASRQTSGTYEQYF. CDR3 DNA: TGTGCCAGCAGACAGACTAGCGGCACCTACGAGCAGTACTTC.

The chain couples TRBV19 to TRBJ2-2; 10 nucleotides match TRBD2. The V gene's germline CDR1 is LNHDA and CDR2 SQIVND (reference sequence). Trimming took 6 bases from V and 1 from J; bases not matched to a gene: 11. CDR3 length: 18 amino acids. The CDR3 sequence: CASSHHRTSGVNTGELFF. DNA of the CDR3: TGTGCCAGTAGCCACCACCGGACTAGCGGAGTGAACACCGGGGAGCTGTTTTTT.

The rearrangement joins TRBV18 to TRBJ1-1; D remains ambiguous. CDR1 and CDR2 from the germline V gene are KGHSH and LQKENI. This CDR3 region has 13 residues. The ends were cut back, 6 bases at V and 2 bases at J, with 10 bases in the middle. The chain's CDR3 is CASSRETNTEAFF. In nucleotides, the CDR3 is TGTGCCAGCTCCCGGGAGACAAACACTGAAGCTTTCTTT.

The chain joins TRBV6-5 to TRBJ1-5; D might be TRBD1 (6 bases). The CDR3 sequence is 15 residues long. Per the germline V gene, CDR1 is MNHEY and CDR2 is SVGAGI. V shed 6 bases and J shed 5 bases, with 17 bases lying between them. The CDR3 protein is CASSPLGGRDQPQHF. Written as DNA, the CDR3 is TGTGCCAGCAGCCCCCTGGGGGGGCGCGATCAGCCCCAGCATTTT.

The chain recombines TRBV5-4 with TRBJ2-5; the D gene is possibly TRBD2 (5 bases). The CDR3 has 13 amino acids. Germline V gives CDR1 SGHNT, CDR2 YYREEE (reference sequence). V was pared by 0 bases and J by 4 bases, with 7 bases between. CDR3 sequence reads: CASSLVGAETQYF. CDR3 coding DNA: TGTGCCAGCAGCTTGGTGGGAGCAGAGACCCAGTACTTC. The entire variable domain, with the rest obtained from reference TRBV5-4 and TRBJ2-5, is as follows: ETGVTQSPTHLIKTRGQQVTLRCSSQSGHNTVSWYQQALGQGPQFIFQYYREEENGRGNFPPRFSGLQFPNYSSELNVNALELDDSALYLCASSLVGAETQYFGPGTRLLVL.

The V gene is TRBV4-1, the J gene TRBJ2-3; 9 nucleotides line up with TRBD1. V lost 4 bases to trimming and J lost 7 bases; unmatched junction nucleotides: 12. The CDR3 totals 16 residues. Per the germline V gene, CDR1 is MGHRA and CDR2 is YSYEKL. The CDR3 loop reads CASSLLWGQGTHTQYF. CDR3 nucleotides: TGCGCCAGCAGCCTTTTGTGGGGACAGGGTACCCATACGCAGTATTTT.

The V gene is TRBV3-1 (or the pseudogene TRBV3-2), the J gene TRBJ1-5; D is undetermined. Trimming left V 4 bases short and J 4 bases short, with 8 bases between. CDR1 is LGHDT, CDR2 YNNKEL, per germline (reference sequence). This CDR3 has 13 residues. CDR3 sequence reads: CASSRSRNQPQHF. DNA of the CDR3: TGTGCCAGCAGCCGATCCAGGAATCAGCCCCAGCATTTT.

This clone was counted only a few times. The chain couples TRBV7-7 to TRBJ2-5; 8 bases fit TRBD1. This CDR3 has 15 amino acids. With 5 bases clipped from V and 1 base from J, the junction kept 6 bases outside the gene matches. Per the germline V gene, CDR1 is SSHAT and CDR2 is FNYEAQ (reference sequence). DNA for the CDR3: TGTGCCAGCAGCGCCAACAGGGGGTTCCAAGAGACCCAGTACTTC. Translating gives CASSANRGFQETQYF.

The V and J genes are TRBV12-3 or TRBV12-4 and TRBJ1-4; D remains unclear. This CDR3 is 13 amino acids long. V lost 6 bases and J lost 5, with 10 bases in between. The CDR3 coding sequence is TGTGCCAGCAGACGGACTACGAATGAAAAACTGTTTTTT. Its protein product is CASRRTTNEKLFF.

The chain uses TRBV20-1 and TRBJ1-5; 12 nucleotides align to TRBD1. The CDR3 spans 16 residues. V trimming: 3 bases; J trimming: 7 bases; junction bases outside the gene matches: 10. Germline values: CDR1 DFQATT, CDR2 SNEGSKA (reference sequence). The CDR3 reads CSASGAGQGARQPQHF. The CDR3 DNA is TGCAGTGCTAGTGGGGCGGGACAGGGGGCAAGGCAGCCCCAGCATTTT.

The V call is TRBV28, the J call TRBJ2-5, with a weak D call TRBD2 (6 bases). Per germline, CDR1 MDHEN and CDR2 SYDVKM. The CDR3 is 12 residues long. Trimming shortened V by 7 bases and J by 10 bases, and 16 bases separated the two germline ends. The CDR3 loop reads CASTGSRLNQYF. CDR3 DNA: TGTGCCAGCACCGGGAGCCGTCTGAACCAGTACTTC.

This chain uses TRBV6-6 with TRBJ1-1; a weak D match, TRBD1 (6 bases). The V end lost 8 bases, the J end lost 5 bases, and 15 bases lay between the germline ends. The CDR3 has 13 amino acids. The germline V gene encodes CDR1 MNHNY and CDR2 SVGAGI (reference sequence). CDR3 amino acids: CASGKTGGTEAFF. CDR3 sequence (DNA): TGTGCCAGCGGCAAGACAGGAGGAACTGAAGCTTTCTTT.

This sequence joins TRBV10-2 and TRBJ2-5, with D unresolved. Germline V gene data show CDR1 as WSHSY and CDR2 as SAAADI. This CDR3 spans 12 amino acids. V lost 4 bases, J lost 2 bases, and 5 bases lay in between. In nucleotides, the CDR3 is TGCGCCAGCAGTGGTATTCAAGAGACCCAGTACTTC. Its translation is CASSGIQETQYF.

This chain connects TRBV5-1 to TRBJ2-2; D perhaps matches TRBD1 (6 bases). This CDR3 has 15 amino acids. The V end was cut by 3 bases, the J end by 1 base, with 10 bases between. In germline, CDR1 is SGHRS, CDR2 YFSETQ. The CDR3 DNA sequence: TGCGCCAGCAGCTCGTCACAGGGGAACACCGGGGAGCTGTTTTTT. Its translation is CASSSSQGNTGELFF.

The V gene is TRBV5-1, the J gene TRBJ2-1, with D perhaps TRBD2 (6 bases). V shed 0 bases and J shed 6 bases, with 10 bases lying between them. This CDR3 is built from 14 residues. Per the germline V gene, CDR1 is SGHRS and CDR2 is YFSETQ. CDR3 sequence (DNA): TGCGCCAGCAGCTTGGGGCTAGCGAGCAATGAGCAGTTCTTC. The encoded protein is CASSLGLASNEQFF.

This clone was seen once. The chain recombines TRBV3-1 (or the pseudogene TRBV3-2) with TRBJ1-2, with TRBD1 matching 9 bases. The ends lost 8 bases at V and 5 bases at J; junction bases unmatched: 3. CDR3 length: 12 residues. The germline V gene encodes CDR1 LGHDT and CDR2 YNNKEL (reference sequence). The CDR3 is CASRGTGYGYTF. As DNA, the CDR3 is TGTGCCAGCCGCGGGACAGGGTATGGCTACACCTTC.

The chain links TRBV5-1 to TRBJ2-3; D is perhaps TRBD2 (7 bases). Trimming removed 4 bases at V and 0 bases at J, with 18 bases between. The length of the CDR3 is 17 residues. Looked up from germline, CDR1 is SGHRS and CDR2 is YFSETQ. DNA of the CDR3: TGCGCCAGCAGCCGCTCGGGGGGCCCCTTTAGCACAGATACGCAGTATTTT. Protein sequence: CASSRSGGPFSTDTQYF.

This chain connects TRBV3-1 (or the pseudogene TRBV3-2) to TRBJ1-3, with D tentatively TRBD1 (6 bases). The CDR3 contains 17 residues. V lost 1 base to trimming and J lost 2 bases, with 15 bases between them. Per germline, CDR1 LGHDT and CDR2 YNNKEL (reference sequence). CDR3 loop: CASSQARGIGPGNTIYF. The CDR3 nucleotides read TGTGCCAGCAGCCAAGCCAGGGGAATAGGACCTGGAAACACCATATATTTT.

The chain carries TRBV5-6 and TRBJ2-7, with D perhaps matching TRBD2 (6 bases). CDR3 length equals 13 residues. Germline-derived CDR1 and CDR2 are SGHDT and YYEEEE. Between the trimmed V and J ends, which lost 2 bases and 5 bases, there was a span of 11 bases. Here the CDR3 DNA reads TGTGCCAGCAGCTTTCAGGAGGGCCACGAGCAGTACTTC. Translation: CASSFQEGHEQYF.

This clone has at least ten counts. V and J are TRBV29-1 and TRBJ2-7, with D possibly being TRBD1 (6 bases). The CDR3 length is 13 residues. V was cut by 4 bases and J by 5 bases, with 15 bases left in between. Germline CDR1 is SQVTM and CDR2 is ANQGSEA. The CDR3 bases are TGCAGCGTTGTTCCACAGGGCGGCCACGAGCAGTACTTC. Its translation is CSVVPQGGHEQYF.

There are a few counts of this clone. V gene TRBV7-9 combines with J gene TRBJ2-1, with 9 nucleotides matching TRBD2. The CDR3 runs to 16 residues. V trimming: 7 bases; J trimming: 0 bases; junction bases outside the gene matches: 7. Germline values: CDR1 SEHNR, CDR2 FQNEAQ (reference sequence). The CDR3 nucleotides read TGTGCCAGCAACCGTCTAGCGGGGAGCTCCTACAATGAGCAGTTCTTC. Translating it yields CASNRLAGSSYNEQFF.

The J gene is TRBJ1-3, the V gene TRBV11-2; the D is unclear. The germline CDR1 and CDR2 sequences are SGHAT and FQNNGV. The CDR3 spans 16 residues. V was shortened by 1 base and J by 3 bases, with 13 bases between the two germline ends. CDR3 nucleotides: TGTGCCAGCAGCTTAGCCCCCGGAGGCGGTGGAAACACCATATATTTT. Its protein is CASSLAPGGGGNTIYF.

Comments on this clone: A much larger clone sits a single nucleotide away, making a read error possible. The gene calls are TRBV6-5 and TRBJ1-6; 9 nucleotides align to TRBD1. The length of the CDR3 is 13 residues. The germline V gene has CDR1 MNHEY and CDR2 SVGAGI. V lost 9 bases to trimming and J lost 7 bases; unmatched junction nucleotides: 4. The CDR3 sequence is CASRDRENSPLHF. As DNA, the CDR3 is TGTGCCAGTAGGGACAGGGAGAATTCACCCCTCCACTTT.

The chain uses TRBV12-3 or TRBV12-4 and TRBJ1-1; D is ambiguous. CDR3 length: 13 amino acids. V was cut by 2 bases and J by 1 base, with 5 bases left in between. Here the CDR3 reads CASSLWQNTEAFF. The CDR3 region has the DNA TGTGCCAGCAGTTTATGGCAGAACACTGAAGCTTTCTTT.

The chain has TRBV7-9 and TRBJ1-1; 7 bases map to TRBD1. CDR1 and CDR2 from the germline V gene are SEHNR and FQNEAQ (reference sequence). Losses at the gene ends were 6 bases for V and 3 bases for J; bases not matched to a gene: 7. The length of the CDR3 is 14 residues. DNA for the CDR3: TGTGCCAGCAGGCAGAAGGGGGCTGACACTGAAGCTTTCTTT. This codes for CASRQKGADTEAFF.

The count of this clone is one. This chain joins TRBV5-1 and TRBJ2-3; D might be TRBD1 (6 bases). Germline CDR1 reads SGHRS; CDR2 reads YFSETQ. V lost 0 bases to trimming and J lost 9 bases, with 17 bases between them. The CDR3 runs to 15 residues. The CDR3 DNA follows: TGCGCCAGCAGCTTGGAGGCCAGCGCCCAGGGGACGCAGTATTTT. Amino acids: CASSLEASAQGTQYF.

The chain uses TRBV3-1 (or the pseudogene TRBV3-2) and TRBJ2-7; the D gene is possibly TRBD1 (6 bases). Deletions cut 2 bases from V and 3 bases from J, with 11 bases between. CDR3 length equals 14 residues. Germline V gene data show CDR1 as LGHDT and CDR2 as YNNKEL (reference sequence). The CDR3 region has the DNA TGTGCCAGCAGCCAACAGGGGTCTGGCTACGAGCAGTACTTC. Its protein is CASSQQGSGYEQYF.